The source of this T cell receptor (beta chain) is a study of T cells in Graves' hyperthyroidism and ophthalmopathy. The V gene end was trimmed by 7 bases and the J gene end by 4 bases; junction bases not matched to a gene: 12. There are 17 residues in the CDR3. Germline assignment: CDR1 KGHDR and CDR2 SFDVKD. A note on this clonotype: Its antigen remains unidentified.

Whole-study findings and limits: Most expanded thyroid clonotypes above 0.001 recurred in blood. Before onset, by a median of around 6.1 months, the model predicted ophthalmopathy.

RNA transcripts gave rise to amplified TCR beta CDR3 regions. HTBI primers were the set used in a first-round RT-PCR of the TCR CDR3. TCRdb processed the multiplex PCR reads anew with MiXCR; each CDR3 protein has one entry. The sample records around 560,000 distinct CDR3 sequences, around 15% being singletons. This clonotype originated in a woman aged 18 to 35 with Graves' hyperthyroidism. The rearrangement links TRBV24-1 to TRBJ2-4; 10 bases map to TRBD2. What was sequenced was blood. In DNA, the CDR3 is TGTGCCACCAGAGACCGGGATGGACTAGCGGAAAAAAACATTCAGTACTTC. Encoded protein: CATRDRDGLAEKNIQYF.